This T cell receptor beta chain derives from a study of T cells after yellow fever vaccination. Across the study: It was SMART-Seq v4 Ultra Low Input that prepared the fractions with low cell numbers. Study-wide results and caveats: Weaker overall was a secondary response that nonetheless peaked faster, on day 5 versus 15.

A 5'RACE template-switching step, the method used to make TCR cDNA, added a universal primer site and UMIs. TCRdb recomputed calls from the 5' RACE reads with MiXCR, one row per CDR3 protein. The sample comprises 450,000 to 600,000 distinct CDR3 sequences, about a sixth of which are singletons, and 17% rests with the top ten. Details on this clonotype: The target antigen is unknown.

Trimming cost V 4 bases and J 0 bases, with 7 bases left between them. The germline V gene encodes CDR1 MNHNS and CDR2 SASEGT. The length of the CDR3 is 14 residues. The specimen comprised PBMCs, sampled about 5 days after the first yellow fever vaccination. This receptor was identified in a man younger than 35 who received the YFV17D yellow fever vaccine. The chain recombines TRBV6-1 with TRBJ1-5; D call uncertain. The CDR3 nucleotides are TGTGCCAGCAGTGTCCCCCTTAGCAATCAGCCCCAGCATTTT. It yields the protein CASSVPLSNQPQHF.